The present T cell receptor beta chain was sequenced within a study of cytomegalovirus exposure and HLA in healthy donors. General observations from the study: As a later analysis showed, a missense DCLRE1C variant was linked to trimming of TCR beta V- and J-genes.

A remark on this clone: Its matching antigen is unknown.

Use of 60 Vbeta and 13 Jbeta primers characterized the PCR. Assay: immunoSEQ multiplex PCR; the TCRdb copy retains only in-frame clones and omits some. Of fewer than 250,000 clones in the sample, about 85% are singletons; the top ten hold over 1%. V dropped 0 bases and J dropped 7; count of bases not matched to a gene: 2. Per the germline V gene, CDR1 is SGHRS and CDR2 is YFSETQ. The CDR3 loop spans 14 amino acids. The clonotype was recovered from a human donor in good health. The chain combines TRBV5-1 with TRBJ1-4; 8 nucleotides align to TRBD1. The sequenced sample was PBMCs. The CDR3 DNA follows: TGCGCCAGCAGCTTGGTTGGGACAGGTGAAAAACTGTTTTTT. Its translation is CASSLVGTGEKLFF.